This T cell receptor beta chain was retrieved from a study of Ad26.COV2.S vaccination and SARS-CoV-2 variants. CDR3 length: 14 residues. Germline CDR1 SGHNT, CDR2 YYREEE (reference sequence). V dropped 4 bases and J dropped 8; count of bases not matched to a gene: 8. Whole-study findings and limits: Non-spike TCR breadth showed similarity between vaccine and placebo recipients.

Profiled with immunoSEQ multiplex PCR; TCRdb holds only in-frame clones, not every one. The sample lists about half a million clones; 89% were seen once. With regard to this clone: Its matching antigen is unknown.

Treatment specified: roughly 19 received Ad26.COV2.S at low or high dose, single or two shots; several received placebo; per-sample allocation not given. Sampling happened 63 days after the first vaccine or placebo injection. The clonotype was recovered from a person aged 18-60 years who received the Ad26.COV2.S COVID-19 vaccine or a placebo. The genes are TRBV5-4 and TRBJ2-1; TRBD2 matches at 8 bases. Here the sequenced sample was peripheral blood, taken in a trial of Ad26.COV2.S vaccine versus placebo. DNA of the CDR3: TGTGCCAGCAGCGAGGGACTAGAGGCCCATGAGCAGTTCTTC. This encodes CASSEGLEAHEQFF.